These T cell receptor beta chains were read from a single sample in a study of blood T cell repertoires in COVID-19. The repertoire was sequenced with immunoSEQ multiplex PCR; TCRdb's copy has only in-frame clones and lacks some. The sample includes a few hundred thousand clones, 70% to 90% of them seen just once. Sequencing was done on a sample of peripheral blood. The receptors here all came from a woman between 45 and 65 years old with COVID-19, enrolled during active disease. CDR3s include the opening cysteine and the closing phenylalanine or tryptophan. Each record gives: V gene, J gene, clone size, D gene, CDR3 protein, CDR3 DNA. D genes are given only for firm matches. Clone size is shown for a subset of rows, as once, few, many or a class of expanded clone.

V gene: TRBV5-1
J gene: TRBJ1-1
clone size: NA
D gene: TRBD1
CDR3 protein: CASSRTGSGTEAFF
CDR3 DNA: TGCGCCAGCAGCCGGACAGGGAGCGGCACTGAAGCTTTCTTT

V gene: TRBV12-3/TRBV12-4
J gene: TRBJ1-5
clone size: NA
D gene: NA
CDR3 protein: CASGARSNQPQHF
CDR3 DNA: TGTGCCAGCGGGGCGCGGAGCAATCAGCCCCAGCATTTT

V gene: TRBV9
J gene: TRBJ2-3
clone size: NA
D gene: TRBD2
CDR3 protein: CASSVVPTRRLAGVGDTQYF
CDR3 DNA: TGTGCCAGCAGCGTAGTCCCCACCCGAAGACTAGCGGGAGTAGGGGATACGCAGTATTTT

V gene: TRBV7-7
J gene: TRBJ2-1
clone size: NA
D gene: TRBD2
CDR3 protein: CASSLAGAGGPREQFF
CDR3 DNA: TGTGCTAGCAGCTTAGCGGGGGCGGGAGGGCCACGTGAGCAGTTCTTC

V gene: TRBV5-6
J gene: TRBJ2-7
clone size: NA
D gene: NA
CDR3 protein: CASSRTYEQYF
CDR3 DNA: TGTGCCAGCAGCCGAACATACGAGCAGTACTTC

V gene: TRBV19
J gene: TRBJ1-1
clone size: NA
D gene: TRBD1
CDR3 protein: CASSMDRDRPPMNTEAFF
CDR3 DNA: TGTGCCAGTAGTATGGACCGGGACAGACCACCAATGAACACTGAAGCTTTCTTT

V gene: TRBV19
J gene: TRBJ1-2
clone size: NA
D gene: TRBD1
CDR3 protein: CASSLPGQGNYGYTF
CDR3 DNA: TGTGCCAGTAGTCTACCGGGACAGGGGAACTATGGCTACACCTTC

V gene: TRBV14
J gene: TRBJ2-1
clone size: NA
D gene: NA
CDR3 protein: CASSQGWDLYNEQFF
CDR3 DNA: TGTGCCAGCAGCCAAGGGTGGGACTTATACAATGAGCAGTTCTTC

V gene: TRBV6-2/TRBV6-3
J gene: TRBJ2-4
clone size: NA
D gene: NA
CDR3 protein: CASSPGHRNIQYF
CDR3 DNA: TGTGCCAGCAGCCCGGGACACCGAAACATTCAGTACTTC

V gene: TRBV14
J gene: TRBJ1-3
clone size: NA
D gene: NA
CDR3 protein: CASSQVTGRDSGNTIYF
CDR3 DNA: TGTGCCAGCAGCCAAGTTACAGGGAGAGACTCTGGAAACACCATATATTTT

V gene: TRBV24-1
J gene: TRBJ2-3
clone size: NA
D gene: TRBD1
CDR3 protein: CATSGTGAGEGLDTQYF
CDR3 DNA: TGTGCCACCAGTGGGACAGGTGCAGGGGAAGGTTTGGATACGCAGTATTTT

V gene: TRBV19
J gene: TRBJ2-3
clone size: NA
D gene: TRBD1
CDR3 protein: CASSYRDSSTDTQYF
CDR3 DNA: TGTGCCAGTAGTTACCGGGACAGTAGCACAGATACGCAGTATTTT

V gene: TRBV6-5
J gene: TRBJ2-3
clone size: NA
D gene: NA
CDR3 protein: CASLAFQLSTDTQYF
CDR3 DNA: TGTGCCAGCCTAGCCTTCCAGCTCAGCACAGATACGCAGTATTTT

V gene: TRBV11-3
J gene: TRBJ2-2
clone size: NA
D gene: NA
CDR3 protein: CASSFSGHSNTGELFF
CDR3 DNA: TGTGCCAGCAGCTTTTCGGGACATTCGAACACCGGGGAGCTGTTTTTT

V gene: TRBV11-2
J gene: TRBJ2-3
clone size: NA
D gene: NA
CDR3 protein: CASSLGSRLSTDTQYF
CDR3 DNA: TGTGCCAGCAGCTTAGGATCCCGACTCAGCACAGATACGCAGTATTTT

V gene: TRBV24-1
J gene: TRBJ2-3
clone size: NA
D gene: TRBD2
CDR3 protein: CATSDNLAVSTDTQYF
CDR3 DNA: TGTGCCACCAGTGACAATCTAGCGGTAAGCACAGATACGCAGTATTTT

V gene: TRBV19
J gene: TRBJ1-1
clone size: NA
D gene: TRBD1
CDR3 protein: CASSTRQGVEAFF
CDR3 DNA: TGTGCCAGTAGTACCCGACAGGGGGTAGAAGCTTTCTTT

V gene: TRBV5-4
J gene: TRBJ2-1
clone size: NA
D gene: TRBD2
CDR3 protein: CASSLTGGAYNEQFF
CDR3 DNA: TGTGCCAGCAGCTTGACGGGAGGCGCTTACAATGAGCAGTTCTTC

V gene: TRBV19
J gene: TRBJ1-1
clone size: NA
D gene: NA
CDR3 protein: CASSIGAGANEAFF
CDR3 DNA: TGTGCCAGTAGTATAGGAGCAGGGGCTAATGAAGCTTTCTTT

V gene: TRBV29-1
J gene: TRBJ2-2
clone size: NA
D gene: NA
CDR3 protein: CSVPGTRGIGGELFF
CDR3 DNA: TGCAGCGTTCCTGGTACCAGGGGAATAGGCGGGGAGCTGTTTTTT

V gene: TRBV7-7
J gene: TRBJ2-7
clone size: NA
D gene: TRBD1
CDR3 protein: CASSPIDPDRGAEQYF
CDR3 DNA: TGTGCCAGCAGCCCTATTGACCCGGACAGGGGCGCCGAGCAGTACTTC

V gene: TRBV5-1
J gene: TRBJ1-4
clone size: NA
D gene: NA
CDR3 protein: CASSLSGATNEKLFF
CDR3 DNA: TGCGCCAGCAGCTTGTCAGGGGCAACTAATGAAAAACTGTTTTTT

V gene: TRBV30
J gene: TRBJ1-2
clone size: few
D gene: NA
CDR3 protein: CAWSAGNYGYTF
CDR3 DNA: TGTGCCTGGAGTGCAGGGAACTATGGCTACACCTTC

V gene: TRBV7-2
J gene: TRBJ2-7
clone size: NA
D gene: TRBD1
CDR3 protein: CASSSTGTGGSYEQYF
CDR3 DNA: TGTGCCAGCAGTTCAACCGGGACAGGGGGCTCCTACGAGCAGTACTTC

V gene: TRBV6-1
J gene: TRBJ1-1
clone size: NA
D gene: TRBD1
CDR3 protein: CASSDTRAGGAAIAEAFF
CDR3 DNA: TGTGCCAGCAGTGATACTCGGGCAGGGGGCGCCGCAATCGCTGAAGCTTTCTTT

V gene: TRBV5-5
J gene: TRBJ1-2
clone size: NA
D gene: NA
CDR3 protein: CASSFIDRPLYGYTF
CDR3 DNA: TGTGCCAGCAGCTTCATTGACAGGCCGCTCTATGGCTACACCTTC

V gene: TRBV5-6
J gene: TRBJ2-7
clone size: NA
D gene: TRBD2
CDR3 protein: CASSLAGGYSYEQYF
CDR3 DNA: TGTGCCAGCAGCTTGGCGGGAGGCTACTCCTACGAGCAGTACTTC

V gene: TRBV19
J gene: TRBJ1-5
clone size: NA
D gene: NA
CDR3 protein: CASSIRVHQPQHF
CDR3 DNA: TGTGCCAGTAGTATCCGGGTCCATCAGCCCCAGCATTTT

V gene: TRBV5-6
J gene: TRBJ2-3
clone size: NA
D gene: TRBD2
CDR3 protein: CASTPGTSGSDTQYF
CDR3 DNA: TGTGCCAGCACCCCGGGGACTAGCGGGAGCGATACGCAGTATTTT

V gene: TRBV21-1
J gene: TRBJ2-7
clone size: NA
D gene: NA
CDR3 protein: CASSPKGDRAYEQYF
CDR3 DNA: TGTGCCAGCAGCCCAAAGGGGGACCGAGCCTACGAGCAGTACTTC

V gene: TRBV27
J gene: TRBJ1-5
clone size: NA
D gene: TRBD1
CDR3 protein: CASSLRWTGDPYSNQPQHF
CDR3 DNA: TGTGCCAGCAGTCTGCGATGGACAGGGGACCCCTATAGCAATCAGCCCCAGCATTTT

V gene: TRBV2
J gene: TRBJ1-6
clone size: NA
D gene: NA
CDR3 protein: CASSEALATGLHNSPLHF
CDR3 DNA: TGTGCCAGCAGTGAAGCGCTAGCTACGGGACTCCATAATTCACCCCTCCACTTT

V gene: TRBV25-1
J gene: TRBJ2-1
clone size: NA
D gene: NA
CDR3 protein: CASKIPQKQFF
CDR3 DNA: TGTGCCAGCAAGATACCACAAAAGCAGTTCTTC

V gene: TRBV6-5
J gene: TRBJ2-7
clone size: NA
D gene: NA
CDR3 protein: CASSRYEQYF
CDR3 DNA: TGTGCCAGCAGCCGGTACGAGCAGTACTTC

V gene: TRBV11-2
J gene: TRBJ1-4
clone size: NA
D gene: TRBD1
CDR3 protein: CASSSALTGWTYEKLFF
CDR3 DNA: TGTGCCAGCAGCTCAGCACTGACAGGGTGGACTTATGAAAAACTGTTTTTT